The clone carrying this TCR beta chain was seen at least ten times. This sample is drawn from a study of T cells after yellow fever vaccination. TCRdb re-called the 5' RACE reads with MiXCR, one entry per CDR3 protein. This sample has approximately 180,000 distinct CDR3 sequences, with approximately 6% found just once. Trimming took off 6 bases at V and 2 bases at J, with 7 bases between the two ends. The CDR3 contains 12 residues. The V gene's germline CDR1 is MNHNY and CDR2 SVGAGI (reference sequence). The chain uses TRBV6-6 and TRBJ2-5; D possibly corresponds to TRBD2 (6 bases). This sequence originates from a man aged 18 to 35 who received the YFV17D yellow fever vaccine. The specimen comprised CD4+ T cells sorted from PBMCs, sampled on the day of the first yellow fever vaccination. The CDR3 DNA is TGTGCCAGCAGCCGGGGGCAAGAGACCCAGTACTTC. This translates into CASSRGQETQYF.